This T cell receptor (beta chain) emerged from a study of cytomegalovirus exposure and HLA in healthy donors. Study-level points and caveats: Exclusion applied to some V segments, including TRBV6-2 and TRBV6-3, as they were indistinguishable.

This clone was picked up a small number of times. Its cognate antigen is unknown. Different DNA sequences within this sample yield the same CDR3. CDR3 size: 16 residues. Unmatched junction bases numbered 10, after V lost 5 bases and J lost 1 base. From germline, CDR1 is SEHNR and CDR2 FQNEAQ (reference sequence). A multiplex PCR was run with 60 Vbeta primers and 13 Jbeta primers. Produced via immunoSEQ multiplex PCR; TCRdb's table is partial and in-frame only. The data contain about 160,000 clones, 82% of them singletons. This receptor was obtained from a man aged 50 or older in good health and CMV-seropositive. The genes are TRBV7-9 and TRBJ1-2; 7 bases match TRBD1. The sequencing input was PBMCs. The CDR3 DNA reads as TGTGCCAGCAGCCTGGACCGACAGGGCAATAACTATGGCTACACCTTC. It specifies CASSLDRQGNNYGYTF.